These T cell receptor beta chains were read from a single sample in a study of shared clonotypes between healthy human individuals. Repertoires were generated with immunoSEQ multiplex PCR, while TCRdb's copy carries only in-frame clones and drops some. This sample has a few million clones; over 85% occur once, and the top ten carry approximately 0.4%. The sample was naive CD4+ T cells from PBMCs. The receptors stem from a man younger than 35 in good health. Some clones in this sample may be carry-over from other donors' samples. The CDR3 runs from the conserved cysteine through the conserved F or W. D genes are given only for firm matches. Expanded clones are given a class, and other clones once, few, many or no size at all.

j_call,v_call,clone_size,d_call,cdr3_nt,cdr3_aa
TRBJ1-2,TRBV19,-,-,TGTGCCAGTAGTAACGACGCCTTAGGACGCTACACCTTC,CASSNDALGRYTF
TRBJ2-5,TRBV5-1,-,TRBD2,TGCGCCTCGGCTCGCGGGAGCACGGAGACCCAGTACTTC,CASARGSTETQYF
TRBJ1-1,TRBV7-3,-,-,TGTGCCAGCAGCCAGCAACATTTGAACACTGAAGCTTTCTTT,CASSQQHLNTEAFF
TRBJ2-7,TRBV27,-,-,TGTGCCAGCAGTTTTCAGTATGGGTACGAGCAGTACTTC,CASSFQYGYEQYF
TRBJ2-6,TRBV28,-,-,TGTGCCAGCAGTTTCACGCAGTCTCTCTCTGGGGCCAACGTCCTGACTTTC,CASSFTQSLSGANVLTF
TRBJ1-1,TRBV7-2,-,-,TGTGCCAGCAGCTTAGGGGGGAGCGGATGGAACACTGAAGCTTTCTTT,CASSLGGSGWNTEAFF
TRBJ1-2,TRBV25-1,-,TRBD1,TGTGCCAGCAGCCCTCCACAGGGGGCGTCGGTCTATGGCTACACCTTC,CASSPPQGASVYGYTF
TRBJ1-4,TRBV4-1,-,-,TGCGCCAGCAGCCTGGTCGTTAATGAAAAACTGTTTTTT,CASSLVVNEKLFF
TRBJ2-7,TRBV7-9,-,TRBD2,TGTGCCAGCAGCTTAGCGTACGGGACTAGCGGGGGCGAGCAGTACTTC,CASSLAYGTSGGEQYF
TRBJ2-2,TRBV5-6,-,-,TGTGCCAGCAGCTTTGCGGTCGGTAGCATTCCCGGGGAGCTGTTTTTT,CASSFAVGSIPGELFF
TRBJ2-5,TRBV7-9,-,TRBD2,TGTGCCAGCAGCACAAGCGGGGAAGAGACCCAGTACTTC,CASSTSGEETQYF
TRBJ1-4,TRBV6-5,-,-,TGTGCCAGCAGTTCCGAACCTTACAGGATTAATGAAAAACTGTTTTTT,CASSSEPYRINEKLFF
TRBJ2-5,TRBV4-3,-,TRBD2,TGCGCCAGCAGCCAAGAACTAGCGGGAGGGGGAGAGACCCAGTACTTC,CASSQELAGGGETQYF
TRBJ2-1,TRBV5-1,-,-,TGCGCCAGCAGCCCACGCTCAGACAGCAGAGCTTACAATGAGCAGTTCTTC,CASSPRSDSRAYNEQFF
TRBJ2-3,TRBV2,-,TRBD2,TGTGCCAGCAGCAAAACCGGGACTAGCGGCCTCACAGATACGCAGTATTTT,CASSKTGTSGLTDTQYF
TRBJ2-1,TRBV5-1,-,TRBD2,TGCGCCAGCAGCGGCAGCGGGAGTGATGAGCAGTTCTTC,CASSGSGSDEQFF
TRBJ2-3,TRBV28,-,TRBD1,TGTGCCAGCAGTACACCGACAGGGAGAGCAGATACGCAGTATTTT,CASSTPTGRADTQYF
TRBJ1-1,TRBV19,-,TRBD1,TGTGCCAGTAGTGGGACAGGGAGGAGGTCGATCGGCCGACTTGAAGCTTTCTTT,CASSGTGRRSIGRLEAFF
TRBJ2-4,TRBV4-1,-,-,TGCGCCAGCAGCCAAGATTGGACGAAAAGCATTCAGTACTTC,CASSQDWTKSIQYF
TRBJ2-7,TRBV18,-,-,TGTGCCAGCTCACCAGGCGGGACCTCCTACGAGCAGTACTTC,CASSPGGTSYEQYF
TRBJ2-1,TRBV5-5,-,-,TGTGCCAGCACCCCTGGGGCCAGCTCCTACAATGAGCAGTTCTTC,CASTPGASSYNEQFF
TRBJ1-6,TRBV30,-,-,TGTGCCTGGAGAGGGTATAATTCACCCCTCCACTTT,CAWRGYNSPLHF
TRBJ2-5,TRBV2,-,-,TGTGCCAGCAGTGGCGGAGGGGGTGAGACCCAGTACTTC,CASSGGGGETQYF
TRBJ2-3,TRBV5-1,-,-,TGCGCCAGCAGCCAAAGGGACGGAAGCACAGATACGCAGTATTTT,CASSQRDGSTDTQYF
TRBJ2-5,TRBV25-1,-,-,TGTGCCAGCCGAACGGGCCGGACGGGGAGGTTAGAGACCCAGTACTTC,CASRTGRTGRLETQYF
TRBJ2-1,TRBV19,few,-,TGTGCCAGTAGTCCTATACTAGGACTTGAGCAGTTCTTC,CASSPILGLEQFF
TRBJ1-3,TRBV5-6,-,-,TGTGCCAGCAGCTGGCGGGTGGAGCTCTCTGGAAACACCATATATTTT,CASSWRVELSGNTIYF